The clone carrying this TCR beta chain was found many times. Its specificity is not known. Measured with immunoSEQ multiplex PCR; TCRdb has only the in-frame clones, and not every one. This sample shows roughly 41,000 clones and no singletons; 5.9% rests with the ten largest. Germline CDR1 reads SGHRS; CDR2 reads YFSETQ. The CDR3 is 15 residues long. With 3 bases clipped from V and 4 bases from J, the junction kept 6 bases outside the gene matches. The entry originates in a study of T cells after posttransplantation cyclophosphamide. Findings and limits, study-wide: Later post-transplant blood repertoires were often dominated by donor CD8+ memory clones.

Sample: PBMCs. This TCR came from a man aged 25 to 40 in good health and a related stem cell transplant donor. The chain is built from TRBV5-1 and TRBJ1-4; TRBD1 aligns across 7 bases. This chain's CDR3 is CASSWGDRRNEKLFF. CDR3 DNA sequence: TGCGCCAGCAGCTGGGGGGACAGACGTAATGAAAAACTGTTTTTT. Complete variable domain (other parts from reference TRBV5-1 and TRBJ1-4): KAGVTQTPRYLIKTRGQQVTLSCSPISGHRSVSWYQQTPGQGLQFLFEYFSETQRNKGNFPGRFSGRQFSNSRSEMNVSTLELGDSALYLCASSWGDRRNEKLFFGSGTQLSVL.